This is a list of T cell receptor beta chains from one sample in a study of cytomegalovirus exposure and HLA in healthy donors. This table comes from immunoSEQ multiplex PCR, and its TCRdb copy is limited to in-frame clones, with some not included. The profile shows about 130,000 clones, 65% to 80% of them singletons. Source material: PBMCs. Source of these receptors: a man aged 40-50 years in good health and CMV-seropositive. The CDR3 runs from the conserved cysteine through the conserved F or W. A D gene is named only where the DNA matches it firmly. Clone size appears in some rows only: once, few, many, or a class for an expanded clone.

j_call d_call v_call clone_size cdr3_aa cdr3_nt
TRBJ2-2 - TRBV7-2 - CASSLGRSRSTGELFF TGTGCCAGCAGCTTAGGTCGCAGCAGGTCCACCGGGGAGCTGTTTTTT
TRBJ1-2 - TRBV5-4 - CASSLVMADSFGYTF TGTGCCAGCAGCTTGGTGATGGCGGACAGCTTTGGCTACACCTTC
TRBJ2-7 TRBD2 TRBV29-1 - CSGSVGREFDEQYF TGCAGCGGCTCCGTCGGGCGGGAGTTCGACGAGCAGTACTTC
TRBJ2-7 - TRBV28 - CASSTLLAEQYF TGTGCCAGCAGTACCCTCCTAGCGGAGCAGTACTTC
TRBJ1-1 - TRBV5-4 - CASSLGGRDTEAFF TGTGCCAGCAGCTTGGGTGGGAGGGACACTGAAGCTTTCTTT
TRBJ2-7 - TRBV12-2 - CASRLGGTSGSYEQYF TGTGCAAGTCGCTTAGGGGGGACTAGCGGGAGTTACGAGCAGTACTTC
TRBJ1-5 TRBD1 TRBV11-2 - CASSISGQAYQPQHF TGTGCCAGCTCCATTTCGGGACAGGCTTATCAGCCCCAGCATTTT
TRBJ2-3 TRBD1 TRBV6-5 - CASSRGDTQYF TGTGCCAGCAGCAGGGGGGATACGCAGTATTTT
TRBJ2-7 - TRBV6-1 - CASSEIGASYEQYF TGTGCCAGCAGTGAAATAGGGGCCTCCTACGAGCAGTACTTC
TRBJ1-4 - TRBV11-2 - CASSLDTGRGEKLFF TGTGCCAGCAGCTTAGATACTGGCAGAGGTGAAAAACTGTTTTTT
TRBJ2-3 - TRBV28 once CATLDRTDTQYF TGTGCCACCCTCGACAGGACAGATACGCAGTATTTT
TRBJ2-3 - TRBV27 - CASRISSTDTQYF TGTGCCAGCAGAATCTCCTCCACAGATACGCAGTATTTT
TRBJ1-4 - TRBV10-3 - CAIRARETNEKLFF TGTGCCATCAGGGCCCGGGAGACGAATGAAAAACTGTTTTTT
TRBJ1-2 - TRBV2 - CASSVGGGGYTF TGTGCCAGCAGTGTCGGCGGTGGTGGCTACACCTTC
TRBJ2-5 - TRBV4-2 - CASSRDMSGETQYF TGTGCCAGCAGCCGAGACATGTCCGGGGAGACCCAGTACTTC
TRBJ2-1 - TRBV7-9 - CASSRRGNEQFF TGTGCCAGCAGCCGCAGAGGGAATGAGCAGTTCTTC
TRBJ1-4 - TRBV27 few CASSFSGFEKLFF TGTGCCAGCAGTTTTTCGGGGTTTGAAAAACTGTTTTTT
TRBJ1-2 TRBD1 TRBV15 many CATSVRTGTGYTF TGTGCCACCAGCGTAAGGACAGGGACTGGCTACACCTTC
TRBJ2-2 - TRBV19 - CASSRRGPYTGELFF TGTGCCAGTAGTAGGAGGGGTCCGTACACCGGGGAGCTGTTTTTT
TRBJ2-7 - TRBV30 - CAWSPGTDEQYF TGTGCCTGGAGTCCAGGCACGGACGAGCAGTACTTC
TRBJ2-7 - TRBV11-2 - CASSLGRVNPKQYF TGTGCCAGCAGCTTAGGCAGGGTAAATCCAAAGCAGTACTTC
TRBJ2-2 - TRBV18 - CASSPRIPGIGTGELFF TGTGCCAGCTCACCGCGCATCCCAGGGATCGGCACCGGGGAGCTGTTTTTT
TRBJ2-3 TRBD2 TRBV7-9 - CASSSSGRSTDTQYF TGTGCCAGCAGCTCTAGCGGGAGGAGCACAGATACGCAGTATTTT
TRBJ2-2 TRBD1 TRBV16 - CASSQSVTGSAGELFF TGTGCCAGCAGCCAATCGGTGACAGGGTCGGCCGGGGAGCTGTTTTTT
TRBJ2-1 TRBD2 TRBV4-1 - CASSQVQRGYSNEQFF TGCGCCAGCAGCCAAGTTCAGCGGGGCTACAGCAATGAGCAGTTCTTC
TRBJ2-7 - TRBV5-1 few CASSLETSYEQYF TGCGCCAGCAGCTTGGAGACTAGCTACGAGCAGTACTTC
TRBJ2-7 TRBD1 TRBV2 - CASSALGQGGDEQYF TGTGCCAGCAGCGCTTTAGGACAGGGCGGCGACGAGCAGTACTTC
TRBJ2-7 TRBD1 TRBV27 once CATKTGSRYEQYF TGTGCCACCAAGACAGGGAGCCGTTACGAGCAGTACTTC
TRBJ1-4 - TRBV30 - CAWSVRGLTNEKLFF TGTGCCTGGAGTGTTAGGGGTTTGACTAATGAAAAACTGTTTTTT
TRBJ2-7 TRBD1 TRBV28 - CASSTRDSSYEQYF TGTGCCAGCAGTACCCGGGACAGCTCCTACGAGCAGTACTTC
TRBJ1-3 TRBD1 TRBV30 - CAWEGAEGARPYSGNTIYF TGTGCCTGGGAGGGGGCAGAGGGGGCCAGACCTTACTCTGGAAACACCATATATTTT
TRBJ1-3 - TRBV19 - CACAGGTDGNTIYF TGTGCCTGCGCCGGGGGTACCGACGGAAACACCATATATTTT
TRBJ1-6 - TRBV29-1 - CSVSRGGNSPLHF TGCAGCGTTTCTCGGGGGGGTAATTCACCCCTCCACTTT
TRBJ1-5 TRBD1 TRBV7-9 - CASTNLDRGLQPQHF TGTGCCAGTACCAACCTTGACAGGGGGCTTCAGCCCCAGCATTTT
TRBJ1-1 TRBD1 TRBV5-5 - CASSRDRTYTEAFF TGTGCCAGCAGCCGGGACAGAACTTACACTGAAGCTTTCTTT
TRBJ1-4 - TRBV25-1 - CASISPGKKLFF TGTGCCAGCATCTCCCCGGGAAAGAAACTGTTTTTT
TRBJ2-3 TRBD1 TRBV6-4 - CASSDSGQGADTQYF TGTGCCAGCAGTGACTCGGGACAGGGGGCAGATACGCAGTATTTT
TRBJ2-3 TRBD2 TRBV9 - CASSVELAGSTDTQYF TGTGCCAGCAGCGTAGAATTAGCGGGAAGCACAGATACGCAGTATTTT
TRBJ2-7 - TRBV7-2 - CASSLGSIYYEQYF TGTGCCAGCAGCCTCGGGAGCATTTACTACGAGCAGTACTTC